This T cell receptor (beta chain) was captured in a study of beta chain features in type 1 diabetes. V was clipped by 4 bases and J by 3 bases, with 13 bases between them. The CDR3 contains 13 residues. Germline-derived CDR1 and CDR2 are SQVTM and ANQGSEA. What was sequenced were expressed TCRB transcripts, since all of the isolated RNA had been reverse transcribed. The table came from immunoSEQ multiplex PCR; TCRdb's copy has only in-frame clones and leaves some out. The sample carries 120,000 to 150,000 clones, 40% to 55% recorded once. The clonotype was recovered from a man aged 18 to 29 in good health. Sequencing was done on a sample of Tregs from blood. The V gene is TRBV29-1, the J gene TRBJ2-7; D perhaps matches TRBD1 (5 bases). The CDR3 nucleotides read TGCAGCGTTGTCGGTGCAGGGTACTACGAGCAGTACTTC. Translation: CSVVGAGYYEQYF.